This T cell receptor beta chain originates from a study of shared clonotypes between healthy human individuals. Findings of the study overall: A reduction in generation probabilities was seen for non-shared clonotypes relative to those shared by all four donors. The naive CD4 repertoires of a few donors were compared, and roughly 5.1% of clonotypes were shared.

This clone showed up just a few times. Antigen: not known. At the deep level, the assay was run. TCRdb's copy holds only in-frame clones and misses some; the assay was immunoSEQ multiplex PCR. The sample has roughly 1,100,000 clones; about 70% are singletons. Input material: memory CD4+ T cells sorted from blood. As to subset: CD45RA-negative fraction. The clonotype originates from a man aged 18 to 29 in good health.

CDR3 nucleotide sequence: TGTGCCAGTAGTGTCCGGGGCGCTGAGGGCACTGAAGCTTTCTTT. Protein product: CASSVRGAEGTEAFF. The chain carries TRBV19 and TRBJ1-1; D is possibly TRBD1 (5 bases). CDR3 length: 15 residues. Germline CDR1 and CDR2: LNHDA and SQIVND (reference sequence). V was trimmed by 5 bases and J by 4 bases, leaving 17 bases between them.